The sequence of this T cell receptor beta chain was determined in a study of STAT5B mutations in CD4+ large granular lymphocyte leukemia. Study context: The CDR3 'QG' motif was associated with a particular HLA allele among healthy donors.

The protocol was immunoSEQ multiplex PCR, while the TCRdb copy is restricted to in-frame clones and leaves out a portion. The sample holds about 35,000 clones, 68% seen once. About this clone itself: Its antigen is currently unknown.

J lost 0 bases, V lost 4 bases, and 3 bases had no gene match. The germline gives CDR1 SGHDT, CDR2 YYEEEE. The CDR3 spans 15 residues. General study points: TRBV06-family usage was enriched in top patient clones (8/27) versus controls (2/35). 25% of private leukemic clonotypes occurred rarely in other patients' non-leukemic repertoires. Without putative leukemic clones, patient CD4-sorted repertoires remained more clonal than healthy CD4+ repertoires.

This receptor was taken from a human donor in good health. The chain recombines TRBV5-6 with TRBJ1-5, with TRBD1 identical over 8 bases. The sequenced sample was CD4+ T cells from blood buffy coats. The CDR3 DNA reads TGTGCCAGCAGCACCGGACAGGGTAGCAATCAGCCCCAGCATTTT. Residues: CASSTGQGSNQPQHF.